The clone carrying this T cell receptor beta chain showed up just a few times. Trimming removed 3 bases from V and 3 bases from J, with 8 bases in between. Germline V lookup: CDR1 LGHDT, CDR2 YNNKEL (reference sequence). The CDR3 runs 13 residues. The data belong to a study of blood T cell repertoires in COVID-19. Measured with immunoSEQ multiplex PCR; TCRdb has only the in-frame clones, and not every one. The sample holds around 200,000 clones, about 85% seen once. The source material was PBMCs or T cells enriched from blood (not recorded which). This chain connects TRBV3-1 (or the pseudogene TRBV3-2) to TRBJ1-1; no definite D call. This receptor was taken from a woman aged 25 to 39 who had recovered from COVID-19. CDR3 region: CASSQSLDTEAFF. CDR3 in DNA: TGTGCCAGCAGCCAGTCACTTGACACTGAAGCTTTCTTT.